The T cell receptor (delta chain) under discussion was sequenced for a study of gamma delta lymphoproliferative disorders and STAT genes. Study conclusions and caveats: In whole-repertoire clustering, gamma separated patients from controls, unlike delta.

PBMCs from patients and controls supplied the genomic DNA for sequencing. V shed 0 bases, J shed 4 bases, and the junction held 23 bases outside the gene matches. The CDR3 extends over 23 amino acids. Germline V gene lookup returns CDR1 TSWWSYY and CDR2 QGS. For this clone: Antigen unknown. The protein TCRdb lists belongs to a much larger clone and differs from this DNA's translation at residue 18, which points to a read error; the protein shown is made from the DNA.

TCRdb reanalyzed the multiplex PCR reads using CATT. Here the sample spans over 600 delta-chain clones, 1.5% to 1.9% being singletons. This clonotype was sampled from a human donor in good health. The material sequenced was blood. V usage is TRDV1 and J usage is TRDJ1, with 13 nucleotides matching TRDD3. In nucleotides, the CDR3 is TGTGCTCTTGGGGAACTCCCATTCCCTGGCCCCGGATACTGGGGGATACGCCGCGATAAACTCATCTTT. This encodes CALGELPFPGPGYWGIRRDKLIF.